The T cell receptor beta chain described here comes from a study of CD8 T cells in Susac syndrome. V shed 2 bases and J shed 3 bases, with 17 bases lying between them. Germline V gene sequence: CDR1 MGHRA, CDR2 YSYEKL. The CDR3 has 16 residues. Bulk CD8+ and CD4+ cells came from magnetic negative isolation; CD8+ TEMRA by FACS. An amount of RNA that ranged from roughly 0.5 to 1 ug was reverse transcribed with random hexamers. MiXCR, run by TCRdb on the immunoSEQ multiplex PCR reads, gives a single entry per CDR3 protein. This table holds 95,000 to 150,000 distinct CDR3 sequences, 80% to 95% found once.

Sample: CD8+ T cells from PBMCs. The chain recombines TRBV4-1 with TRBJ2-7, with D perhaps TRBD1 (6 bases). This receptor was identified in a human donor with multiple sclerosis. The CDR3 sequence: CASSQIGTGKFYEQYF. The CDR3 DNA reads as TGCGCCAGCAGCCAAATTGGTACAGGGAAATTCTACGAGCAGTACTTC.